The present T cell receptor (beta chain) was sequenced within a study of cytomegalovirus exposure and HLA in healthy donors. V was trimmed by 4 bases and J by 0 bases, leaving 13 bases between them. Germline V gene sequence: CDR1 SGHRS, CDR2 YFSETQ. This CDR3 has 16 residues. It was with 60 Vbeta and 13 Jbeta primers that the PCR ran. Repertoires were generated with immunoSEQ multiplex PCR, while TCRdb's copy carries only in-frame clones and drops some. The sample's table shows around 74,000 clones. This TCR was recovered from a man aged 25 to 45 in good health and CMV-seronegative. The V and J genes are TRBV5-1 and TRBJ1-4, with D tentatively TRBD1 (6 bases). The sample was PBMCs. The CDR3, as DNA: TGCGCCAGCAGCATCCAGGGGCGGGCAACTAATGAAAAACTGTTTTTT. Amino acids: CASSIQGRATNEKLFF.